What follows are 5 T cell receptor beta chains derived from one specimen sequenced in a study of PD-1 blockade in classical Hodgkin lymphoma. This sample's time point: cycle 4 day 1 (C4D1), after around six weeks of nivolumab. Following autologous stem cell transplantation, relapse occurred in every patient, and exposure to brentuximab vedotin varied. Here immunoSEQ multiplex PCR was the method, and the copy in TCRdb shows in-frame clones only, minus some. Here the sample spans about 51,000 clones, 80% being singletons. This specimen consisted of peripheral blood mononuclear cells (PBMCs), obtained before the fourth cycle of nivolumab. These receptors were collected from a human donor with classical Hodgkin lymphoma.

Comment on this clone: A junction end diverges from the germline sequence, so it may reflect a read error. The chain combines TRBV9 with TRBJ2-2; 9 bases line up with TRBD2. Per germline, CDR1 SGDLS and CDR2 YYNGEE. This CDR3 has 17 residues. The CDR3 sequence: CASSVSREGRNAGELFF. The CDR3 nucleotides read TGTGCCAGCAGCGTTTCGCGGGAGGGCCGGAACGCCGGGGAGCTGTTTTTT.

The chain links TRBV2 to TRBJ1-5; a weak D match, TRBD1 (5 bases). The V gene's germline CDR1 is SNHLY and CDR2 FYNNEI. The CDR3 contains 14 residues. Trimming left V 6 bases short and J 6 bases short, with 15 bases between. This CDR3 is CASRPGTTGQPQHF. The CDR3 coding sequence is TGTGCCAGCAGGCCCGGGACCACAGGTCAGCCCCAGCATTTT.

This chain joins TRBV5-4 and TRBJ1-2; TRBD1 agrees at 8 bases. CDR1 and CDR2 (germline): SGHNT, YYREEE (reference sequence). J was trimmed by 4 bases and V by 3 bases; bases with no gene match: 8. The CDR3 is 15 residues long. CDR3 bases: TGTGCCAGCAGCTCGAGGCAAGGGACAGGCTATGGCTACACCTTC. Its translation is CASSSRQGTGYGYTF.

This clone came up once. The chain employs TRBV10-1 and TRBJ2-7, with TRBD1 as a possible D gene (6 bases). CDR3 length: 15 amino acids. Germline V CDR1 and CDR2: WNHNN, SYGVQD (reference sequence). Deletions cut 2 bases from V and 3 bases from J, with 14 bases between. CDR3 DNA: TGCGCCAGCAGTGAGGACCGGGACAACCTCTACGAGCAGTACTTC. It is translated as CASSEDRDNLYEQYF.

A single count supports this clone. The genes are TRBV5-1 and TRBJ2-1, with 7 nucleotides matching TRBD2. The V gene end was trimmed by 0 bases and the J gene end by 6 bases; junction bases not matched to a gene: 9. Germline V lookup: CDR1 SGHRS, CDR2 YFSETQ. CDR3 size: 16 residues. CDR3 in DNA: TGCGCCAGCAGCTTGGCTCCCGGGACTACCATCAATGAGCAGTTCTTC. It yields the protein CASSLAPGTTINEQFF.